The clone carrying this T cell receptor beta chain was recorded at least ten times. Its antigen is unidentified. TCRbeta libraries were built with three rounds of nested PCR, modified from ARM-PCR. MiXCR, run by TCRdb on the multiplex PCR reads, gives a single entry per CDR3 protein. Among 60,000 to 85,000 distinct CDR3 sequences listed, roughly 72% were seen once. RNA was extracted from bulk tissue without any cell sorting. Donors were chemotherapy-naive, newly diagnosed lung cancer surgical patients in China, August–late 2014. This specimen comes from a study of tumor and adjacent non-tumor tissue in lung cancer. The wider study: The patients, 10 to 11 men and about 5 women, were about 30 to 85 with stage I to III disease. On average, productive TCRbeta reads reached roughly 4 million per sample. Whole-study findings and limits: Tumor tissue had significantly higher TCR diversity than normal lung.

The germline V and J ends were trimmed by 1 base and 4 bases, with 2 bases remaining between them. Germline V gives CDR1 SGHDT, CDR2 YYEEEE. The CDR3 length is 11 residues. J is TRBJ2-5 and V is TRBV5-6; the D is unclear. This sequence was found in a man aged 55 to 69 with non-small cell lung cancer. Sequencing was done on a sample of lung tumor tissue. DNA of the CDR3: TGTGCCAGCAGCTTGTTAGAGACCCAGTACTTC. It translates to CASSLLETQYF.